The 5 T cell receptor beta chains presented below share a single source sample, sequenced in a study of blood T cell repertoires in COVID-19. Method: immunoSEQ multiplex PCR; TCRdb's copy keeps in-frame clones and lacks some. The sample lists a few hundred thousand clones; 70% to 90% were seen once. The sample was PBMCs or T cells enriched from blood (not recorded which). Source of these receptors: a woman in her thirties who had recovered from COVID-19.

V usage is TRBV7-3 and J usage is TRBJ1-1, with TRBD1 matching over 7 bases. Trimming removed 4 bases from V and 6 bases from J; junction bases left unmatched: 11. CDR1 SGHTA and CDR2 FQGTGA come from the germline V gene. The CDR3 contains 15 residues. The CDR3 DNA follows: TGTGCCAGCAGCTCCACAGGGGCGGTAAGCTCTGAAGCTTTCTTT. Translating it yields CASSSTGAVSSEAFF.

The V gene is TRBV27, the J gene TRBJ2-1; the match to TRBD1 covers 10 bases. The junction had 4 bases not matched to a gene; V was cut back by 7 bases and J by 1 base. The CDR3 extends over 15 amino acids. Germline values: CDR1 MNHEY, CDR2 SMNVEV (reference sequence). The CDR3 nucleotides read TGTGCCAGCACCAGGGACAGGGGTTCCTACAATGAGCAGTTCTTC. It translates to CASTRDRGSYNEQFF.

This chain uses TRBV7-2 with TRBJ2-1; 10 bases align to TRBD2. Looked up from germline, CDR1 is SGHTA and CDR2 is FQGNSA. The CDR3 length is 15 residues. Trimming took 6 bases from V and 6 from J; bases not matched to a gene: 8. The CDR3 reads CASRPSGGASNEQFF. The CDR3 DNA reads TGTGCCAGCAGGCCAAGCGGGGGGGCTAGCAATGAGCAGTTCTTC.

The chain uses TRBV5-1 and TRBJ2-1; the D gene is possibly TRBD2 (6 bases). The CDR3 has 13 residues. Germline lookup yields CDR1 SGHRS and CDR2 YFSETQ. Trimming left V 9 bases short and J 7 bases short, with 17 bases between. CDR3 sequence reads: CATRESAGNEQFF. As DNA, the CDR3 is TGCGCCACACGGGAGTCCGCGGGAAATGAGCAGTTCTTC.

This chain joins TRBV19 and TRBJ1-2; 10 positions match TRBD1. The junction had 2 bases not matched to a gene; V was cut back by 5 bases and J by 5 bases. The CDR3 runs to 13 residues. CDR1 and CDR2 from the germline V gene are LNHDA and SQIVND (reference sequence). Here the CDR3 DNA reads TGTGCCAGTAGTCTGGACAGGGGGTATGGCTACACCTTC. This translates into CASSLDRGYGYTF.